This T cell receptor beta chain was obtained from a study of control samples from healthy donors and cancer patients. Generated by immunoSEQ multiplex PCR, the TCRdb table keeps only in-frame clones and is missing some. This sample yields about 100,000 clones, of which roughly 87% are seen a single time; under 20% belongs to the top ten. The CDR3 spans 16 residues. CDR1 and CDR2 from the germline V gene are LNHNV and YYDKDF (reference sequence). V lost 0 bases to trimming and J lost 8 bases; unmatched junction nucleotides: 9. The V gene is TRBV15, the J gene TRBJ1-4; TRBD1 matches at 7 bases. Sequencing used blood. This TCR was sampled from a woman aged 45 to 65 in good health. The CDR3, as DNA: TGTGCCACCAGCAGAGATCAGACAGGGATAAGAGAAAAACTGTTTTTT. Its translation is CATSRDQTGIREKLFF. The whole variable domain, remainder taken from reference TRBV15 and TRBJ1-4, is DAMVIQNPRYQVTQFGKPVTLSCSQTLNHNVMYWYQQKSSQAPKLLFHYYDKDFNNEADTPDNFQSRRPNTSFCFLDIRSPGLGDTAMYLCATSRDQTGIREKLFFGSGTQLSVL.